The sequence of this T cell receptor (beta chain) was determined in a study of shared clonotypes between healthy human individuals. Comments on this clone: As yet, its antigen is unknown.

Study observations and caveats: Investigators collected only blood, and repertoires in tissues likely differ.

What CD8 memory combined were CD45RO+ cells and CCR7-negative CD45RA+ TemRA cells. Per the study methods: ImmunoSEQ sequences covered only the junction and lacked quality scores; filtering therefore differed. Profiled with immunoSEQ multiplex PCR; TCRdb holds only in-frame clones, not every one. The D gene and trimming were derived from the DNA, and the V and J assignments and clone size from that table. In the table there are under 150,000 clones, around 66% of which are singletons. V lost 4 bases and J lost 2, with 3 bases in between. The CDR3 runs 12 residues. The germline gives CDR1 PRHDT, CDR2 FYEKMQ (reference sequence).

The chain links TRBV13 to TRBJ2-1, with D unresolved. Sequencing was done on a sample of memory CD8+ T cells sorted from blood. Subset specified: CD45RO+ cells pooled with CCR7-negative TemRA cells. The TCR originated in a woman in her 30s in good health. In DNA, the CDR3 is TGTGCCAGCAGCTCCCCCTACAATGAGCAGTTCTTC. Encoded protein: CASSSPYNEQFF. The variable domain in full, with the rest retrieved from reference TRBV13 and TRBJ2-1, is AAGVIQSPRHLIKEKRETATLKCYPIPRHDTVYWYQQGPGQDPQFLISFYEKMQSDKGSIPDRFSAQQFSDYHSELNMSSLELGDSALYFCASSSPYNEQFFGPGTRLTVL.